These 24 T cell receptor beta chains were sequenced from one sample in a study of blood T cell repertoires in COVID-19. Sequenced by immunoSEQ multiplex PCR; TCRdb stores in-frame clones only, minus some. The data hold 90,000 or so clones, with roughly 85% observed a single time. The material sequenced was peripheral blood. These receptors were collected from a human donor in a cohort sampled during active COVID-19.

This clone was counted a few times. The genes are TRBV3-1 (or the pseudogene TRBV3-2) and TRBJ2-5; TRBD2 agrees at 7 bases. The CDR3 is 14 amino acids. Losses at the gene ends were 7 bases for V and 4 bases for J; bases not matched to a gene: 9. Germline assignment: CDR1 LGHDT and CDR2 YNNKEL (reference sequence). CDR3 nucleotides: TGTGCCAGCATGGGAAGGGGAGGGCCAGAGACCCAGTACTTC. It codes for CASMGRGGPETQYF.

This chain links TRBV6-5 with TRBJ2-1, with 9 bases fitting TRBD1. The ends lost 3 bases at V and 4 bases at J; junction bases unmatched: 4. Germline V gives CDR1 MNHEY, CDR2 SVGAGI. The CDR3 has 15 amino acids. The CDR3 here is CASSYTGGGYNEQFF. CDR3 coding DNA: TGTGCCAGCAGTTATACAGGGGGCGGGTACAATGAGCAGTTCTTC.

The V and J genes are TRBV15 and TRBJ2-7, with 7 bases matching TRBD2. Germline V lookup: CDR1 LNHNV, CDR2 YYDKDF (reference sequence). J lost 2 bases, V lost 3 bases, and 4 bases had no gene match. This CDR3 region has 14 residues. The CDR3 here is CATSRRGGAYEQYF. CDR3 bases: TGTGCCACCAGCAGGCGGGGAGGGGCCTACGAGCAGTACTTC.

The CDR3 bases are TGTGCCAGCAGCCCTGACAGGGTAAACTATGGCTACACCTTC. This encodes CASSPDRVNYGYTF. The chain carries TRBV4-2 and TRBJ1-2, with 7 nucleotides matching TRBD1. This CDR3 has 14 amino acids. Germline trimming cut 4 bases from V and 2 bases from J; bases unmatched to any gene: 4. Germline-derived CDR1 and CDR2 are LGHNA and YNFKEQ.

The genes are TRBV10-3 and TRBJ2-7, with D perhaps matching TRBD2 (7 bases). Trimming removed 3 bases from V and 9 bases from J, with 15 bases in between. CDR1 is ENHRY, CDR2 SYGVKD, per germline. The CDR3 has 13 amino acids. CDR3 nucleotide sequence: TGTGCCATCAGTGATTTAGGGGGGGCAGCGCAGTACTTC. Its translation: CAISDLGGAAQYF.

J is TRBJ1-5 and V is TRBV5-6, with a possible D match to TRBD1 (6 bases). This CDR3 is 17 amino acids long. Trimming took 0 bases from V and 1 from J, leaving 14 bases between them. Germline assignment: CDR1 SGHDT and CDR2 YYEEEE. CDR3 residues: CASSLGGHRRSNQPQHF. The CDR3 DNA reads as TGTGCCAGCAGCTTGGGGGGACACAGGAGGAGCAATCAGCCCCAGCATTTT.

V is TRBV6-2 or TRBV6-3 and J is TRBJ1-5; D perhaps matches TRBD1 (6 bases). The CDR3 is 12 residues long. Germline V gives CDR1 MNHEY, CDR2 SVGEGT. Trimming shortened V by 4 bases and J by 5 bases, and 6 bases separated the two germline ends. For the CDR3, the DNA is TGTGCCAGCAGTTCAGGGGATCAGCCCCAGCATTTT. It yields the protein CASSSGDQPQHF.

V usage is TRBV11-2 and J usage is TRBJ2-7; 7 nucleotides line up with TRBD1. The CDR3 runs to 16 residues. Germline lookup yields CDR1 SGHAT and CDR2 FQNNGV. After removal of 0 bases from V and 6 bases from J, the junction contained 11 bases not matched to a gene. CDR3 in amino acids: CASSLDQTGVWSEQYF. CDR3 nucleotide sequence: TGTGCCAGCAGCTTAGATCAAACAGGGGTTTGGTCCGAGCAGTACTTC.

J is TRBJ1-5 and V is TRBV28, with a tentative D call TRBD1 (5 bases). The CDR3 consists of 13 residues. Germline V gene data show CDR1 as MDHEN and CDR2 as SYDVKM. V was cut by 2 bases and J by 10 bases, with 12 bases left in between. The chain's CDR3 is CASSLPGGYPQHF. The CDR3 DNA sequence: TGTGCCAGCAGTTTACCCGGGGGGTATCCCCAGCATTTT.

CDR3: CASSPGRRNNSPLHF. The CDR3 nucleotides are TGTGCCAGCAGCCCGGGTCGCCGGAATAATTCACCCCTCCACTTT. J is TRBJ1-6 and V is TRBV3-1 (or the pseudogene TRBV3-2), with unresolved D. Germline assignment: CDR1 LGHDT and CDR2 YNNKEL (reference sequence). Trimming stripped 4 bases from V and 5 bases from J, with 12 bases between. This CDR3 has 15 residues.

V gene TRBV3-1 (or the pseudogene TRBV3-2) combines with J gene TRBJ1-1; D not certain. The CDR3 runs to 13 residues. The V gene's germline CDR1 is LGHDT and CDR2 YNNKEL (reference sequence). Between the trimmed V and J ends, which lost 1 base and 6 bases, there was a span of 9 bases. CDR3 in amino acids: CASSQAGPAEAFF. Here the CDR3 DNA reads TGTGCCAGCAGCCAAGCTGGGCCAGCTGAAGCTTTCTTT.

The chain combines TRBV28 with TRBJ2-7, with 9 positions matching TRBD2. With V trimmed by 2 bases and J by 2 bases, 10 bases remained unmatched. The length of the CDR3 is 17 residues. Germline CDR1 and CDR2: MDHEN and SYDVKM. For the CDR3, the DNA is TGTGCCAGCAGTTTACTAGCGGGATTTGGTTTGGCCTACGAGCAGTACTTC. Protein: CASSLLAGFGLAYEQYF.

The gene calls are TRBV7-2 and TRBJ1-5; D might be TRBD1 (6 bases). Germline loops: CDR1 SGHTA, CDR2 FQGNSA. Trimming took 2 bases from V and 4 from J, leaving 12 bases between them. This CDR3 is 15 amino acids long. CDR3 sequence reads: CASSLTQGRNQPQHF. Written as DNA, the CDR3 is TGTGCCAGCAGCTTAACACAGGGACGAAATCAGCCCCAGCATTTT.

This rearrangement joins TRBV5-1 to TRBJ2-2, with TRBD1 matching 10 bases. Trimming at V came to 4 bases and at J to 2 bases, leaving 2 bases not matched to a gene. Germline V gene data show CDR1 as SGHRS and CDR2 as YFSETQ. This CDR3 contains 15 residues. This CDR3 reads CASSRDRGNTGELFF. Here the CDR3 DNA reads TGCGCCAGCAGCCGGGACAGGGGAAACACCGGGGAGCTGTTTTTT. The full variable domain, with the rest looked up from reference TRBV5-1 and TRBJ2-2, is KAGVTQTPRYLIKTRGQQVTLSCSPISGHRSVSWYQQTPGQGLQFLFEYFSETQRNKGNFPGRFSGRQFSNSRSEMNVSTLELGDSALYLCASSRDRGNTGELFFGEGSRLTVL.

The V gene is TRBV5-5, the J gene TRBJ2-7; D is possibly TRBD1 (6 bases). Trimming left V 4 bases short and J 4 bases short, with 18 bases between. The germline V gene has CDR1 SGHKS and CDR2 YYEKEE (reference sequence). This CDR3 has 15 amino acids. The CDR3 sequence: CASSLGQIRTYEQYF. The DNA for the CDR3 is TGTGCCAGCAGCCTCGGACAGATTAGGACTTACGAGCAGTACTTC.

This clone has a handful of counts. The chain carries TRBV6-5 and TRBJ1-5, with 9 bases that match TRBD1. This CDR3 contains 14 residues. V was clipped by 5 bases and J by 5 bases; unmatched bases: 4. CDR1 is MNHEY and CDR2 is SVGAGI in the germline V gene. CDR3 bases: TGTGCCAGCAGTCTGACAGGGGGTTATCAGCCCCAGCATTTT. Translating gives CASSLTGGYQPQHF.

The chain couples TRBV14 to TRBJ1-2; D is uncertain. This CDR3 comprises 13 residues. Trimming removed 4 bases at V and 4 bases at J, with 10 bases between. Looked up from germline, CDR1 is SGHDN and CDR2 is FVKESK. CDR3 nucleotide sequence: TGTGCCAGCAGCCGGGAGGCGACCTATGGCTACACCTTC. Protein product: CASSREATYGYTF.

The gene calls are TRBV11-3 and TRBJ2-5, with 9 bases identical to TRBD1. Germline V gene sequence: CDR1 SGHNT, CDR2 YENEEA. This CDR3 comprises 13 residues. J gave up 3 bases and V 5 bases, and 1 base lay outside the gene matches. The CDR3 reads CASSRDREETQYF. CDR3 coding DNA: TGTGCCAGCAGCCGGGACAGGGAAGAGACCCAGTACTTC.

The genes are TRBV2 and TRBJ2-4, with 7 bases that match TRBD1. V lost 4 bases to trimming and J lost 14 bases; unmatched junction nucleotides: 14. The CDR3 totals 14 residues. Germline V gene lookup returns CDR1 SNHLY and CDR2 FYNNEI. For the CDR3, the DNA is TGTGCCAGCAGTGGTACTGGCAGGACAGGTCCCAAGTACTTC. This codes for CASSGTGRTGPKYF.

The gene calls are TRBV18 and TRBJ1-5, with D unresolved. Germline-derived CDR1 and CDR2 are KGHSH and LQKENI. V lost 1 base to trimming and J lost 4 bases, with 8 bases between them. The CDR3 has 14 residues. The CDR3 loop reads CASSPLADNQPQHF. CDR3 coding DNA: TGTGCCAGCTCACCACTAGCAGATAATCAGCCCCAGCATTTT.

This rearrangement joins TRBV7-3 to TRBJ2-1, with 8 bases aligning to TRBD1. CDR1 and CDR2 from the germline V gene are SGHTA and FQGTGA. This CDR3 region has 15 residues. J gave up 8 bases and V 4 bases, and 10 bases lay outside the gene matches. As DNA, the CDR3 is TGTGCCAGCAGCTCCGGACAGGGATTTTACGATGAGCAGTTCTTC. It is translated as CASSSGQGFYDEQFF.

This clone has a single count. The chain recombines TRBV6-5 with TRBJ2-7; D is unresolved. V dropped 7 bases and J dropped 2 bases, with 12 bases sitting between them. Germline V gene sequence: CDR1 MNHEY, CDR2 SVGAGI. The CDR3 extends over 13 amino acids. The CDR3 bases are TGTGCCAGCAAACCATCAGGTACCTACGAGCAGTACTTC. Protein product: CASKPSGTYEQYF.

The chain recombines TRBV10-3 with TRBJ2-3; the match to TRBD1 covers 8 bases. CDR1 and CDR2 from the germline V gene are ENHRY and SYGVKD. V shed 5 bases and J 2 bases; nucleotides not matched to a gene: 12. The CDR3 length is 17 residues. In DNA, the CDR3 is TGTGCCATCAGTCGAGGTGGGACAGGACCAATCACAGATACGCAGTATTTT. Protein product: CAISRGGTGPITDTQYF.

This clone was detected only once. CDR3 region: CAISESTQLATQYF. The CDR3 bases are TGTGCCATCAGTGAGTCGACTCAACTGGCGACCCAGTACTTC. V gene TRBV10-3 combines with J gene TRBJ2-5; D not resolved. V dropped 0 bases and J dropped 7 bases, with 12 bases sitting between them. Germline CDR1 ENHRY, CDR2 SYGVKD. The CDR3 covers 14 residues.